The subject of this entry is one T cell receptor (beta chain). Its antigen is still unknown. This specimen belongs to a study of cytomegalovirus exposure and HLA in healthy donors. Study-level points and caveats: Prior analysis indicated that the majority of TCR beta V segments exhibited productivity approximately 90% or approximately 30% of the time. Researchers reported in a later analysis that a missense DCLRE1C variant was tied to TCR beta V- and J-gene trimming. Several of the most significant clusters were apparently associated with common viral pathogens in a later analysis.

Vbeta (60) and Jbeta (13) primers were used in the PCR. TCRdb's copy holds only in-frame clones and misses some; the assay was immunoSEQ multiplex PCR. The table has about 140,000 clones, roughly 72% seen once; the top ten hold approximately 1.8%. Sequencing was performed on PBMCs. The sequence came from a man aged 35 to 55 in good health and CMV-seronegative.

This CDR3 reads CASSLSIFEDQPQHF. CDR3 nucleotide sequence: TGTGCCAGCAGCTTATCCATATTCGAGGATCAGCCCCAGCATTTT. The V gene is TRBV7-9, the J gene TRBJ1-5; D gene uncertain. CDR1 SEHNR and CDR2 FQNEAQ come from the germline V gene (reference sequence). Deletions cut 2 bases from V and 5 bases from J, with 13 bases between. The CDR3 extends over 15 amino acids.